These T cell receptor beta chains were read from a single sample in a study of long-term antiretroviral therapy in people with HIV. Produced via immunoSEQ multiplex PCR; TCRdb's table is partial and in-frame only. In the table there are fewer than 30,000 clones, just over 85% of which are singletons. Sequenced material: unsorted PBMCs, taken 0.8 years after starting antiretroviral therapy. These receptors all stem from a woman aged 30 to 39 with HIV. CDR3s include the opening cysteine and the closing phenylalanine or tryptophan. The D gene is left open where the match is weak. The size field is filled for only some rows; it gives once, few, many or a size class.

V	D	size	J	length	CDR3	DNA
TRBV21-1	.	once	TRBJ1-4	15	CASSKGDTSEEKLFF	TGTGCCAGCAGCAAAGGGGACACATCCGAGGAAAAACTGTTTTTT
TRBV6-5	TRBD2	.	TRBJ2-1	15	CASSQSGGSYNEQFF	TGTGCCAGCAGTCAAAGCGGGGGCTCCTACAATGAGCAGTTCTTC
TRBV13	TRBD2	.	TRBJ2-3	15	CASSLVGTSGDTQYF	TGTGCCAGCAGCTTAGTGGGGACTAGCGGGGATACGCAGTATTTT
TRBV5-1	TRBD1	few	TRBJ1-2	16	CASRNTIGTGETGYTF	TGCGCCAGCAGGAATACTATAGGGACAGGGGAAACGGGCTACACCTTC
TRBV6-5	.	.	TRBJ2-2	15	CASSYVVAGTGELFF	TGTGCCAGCAGTTACGTGGTAGCAGGCACCGGGGAGCTGTTTTTT
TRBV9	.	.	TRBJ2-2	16	CASSAQGLVDHGELFF	TGTGCCAGCAGCGCACAGGGATTAGTGGATCACGGGGAGCTGTTTTTT
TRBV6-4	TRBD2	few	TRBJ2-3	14	CASSSSGGPDTQYF	TGTGCCAGCAGCTCGAGCGGGGGGCCCGATACGCAGTATTTT
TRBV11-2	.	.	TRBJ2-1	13	CASSLSVGDEQFF	TGTGCCAGCAGCTTGTCTGTAGGGGATGAGCAGTTCTTC
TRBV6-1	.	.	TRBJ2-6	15	CASTWGTGGANVLTF	TGTGCCAGCACCTGGGGAACGGGCGGGGCCAACGTCCTGACTTTC
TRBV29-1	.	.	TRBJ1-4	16	CSATRGGRTSNEKLFF	TGCAGCGCTACACGGGGGGGTAGGACAAGCAATGAAAAACTGTTTTTT
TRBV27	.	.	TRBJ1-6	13	CASSRTYNSPLHF	TGTGCCAGCAGTCGAACCTATAATTCACCCCTCCACTTT
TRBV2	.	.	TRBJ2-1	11	CASRLGNEQFF	TGTGCCAGCAGGTTAGGGAATGAGCAGTTCTTC
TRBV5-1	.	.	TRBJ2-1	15	CASSLGASVANEQFF	TGCGCCAGCAGCTTGGGTGCTAGCGTCGCCAATGAGCAGTTCTTC
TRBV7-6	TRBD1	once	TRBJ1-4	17	CASSSGQARDRSEKLFF	TGTGCCAGCAGCTCCGGACAAGCGAGGGACAGATCCGAAAAACTGTTTTTT
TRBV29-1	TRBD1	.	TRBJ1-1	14	CSVETGGAGTEAFF	TGCAGCGTTGAGACAGGGGGCGCGGGCACTGAAGCTTTCTTT
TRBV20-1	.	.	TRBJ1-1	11	CSASRNTEAFF	TGCAGTGCTAGCAGGAACACTGAAGCTTTCTTT
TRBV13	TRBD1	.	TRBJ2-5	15	CASSTRQGAMETQYF	TGTGCCAGCAGCACCCGACAGGGGGCGATGGAGACCCAGTACTTC
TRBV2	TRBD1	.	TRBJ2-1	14	CASRTQGARNEQFF	TGTGCCAGCAGAACACAGGGGGCAAGAAATGAGCAGTTCTTC
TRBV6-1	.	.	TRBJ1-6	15	CASSQTGSYNSPLHF	TGTGCCAGCAGTCAGACAGGCTCCTATAATTCACCCCTCCACTTT
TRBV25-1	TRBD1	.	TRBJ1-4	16	CASSEPKTGLNEKLFF	TGTGCCAGCAGTGAACCCAAGACAGGGTTAAATGAAAAACTGTTTTTT
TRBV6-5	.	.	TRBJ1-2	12	CASSPDLNGYTF	TGTGCCAGCAGCCCGGACCTAAATGGCTACACCTTC
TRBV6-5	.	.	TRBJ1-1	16	CASSFYPSPGDTEAFF	TGTGCCAGCAGTTTCTACCCGTCCCCAGGGGACACTGAAGCTTTCTTT
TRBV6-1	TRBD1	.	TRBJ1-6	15	CASSPGGQGNSPLHF	TGTGCCAGCAGTCCAGGGGGACAGGGTAATTCACCCCTCCACTTT
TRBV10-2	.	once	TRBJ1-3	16	CASTGGGPHSGNTIYF	TGCGCCAGCACCGGGGGGGGGCCCCACTCTGGAAACACCATATATTTT